The entry below describes one T cell receptor (beta chain). Its antigen remains unidentified. The record originates from a study of CD8 T cell repertoires and HIV-1 epitope variants. Here immunoSEQ multiplex PCR was the method, and the copy in TCRdb shows in-frame clones only, minus some. The sample gives more than 6,500 clones, 50% to 70% of which show up once; under 55% is in the top ten. Germline lookup yields CDR1 SEHNR and CDR2 FQNEAQ (reference sequence). The V and J ends lost 3 bases and 5 bases respectively, with 5 bases between them. This CDR3 spans 12 amino acids. The receptor was isolated from a male donor with HIV. The chain carries TRBV7-9 and TRBJ2-1, with D uncertain. The sample taken for sequencing was cultured CD8+ T cells derived from PBMCs. The CDR3 loop is CASSLTDNEQFF. The CDR3 DNA reads TGTGCCAGCAGCTTGACCGACAATGAGCAGTTCTTC.